Listed here is a single TCR beta chain. Its antigen is currently unknown. The ends lost 2 bases at V and 1 base at J; junction bases unmatched: 9. The CDR3 length is 18 residues. Germline values: CDR1 MGHRA, CDR2 YSYEKL. These data originate in a study of blood T cells in healthy people across ages. Study results and limitations: Without sorted subsets, naive and antigen-experienced compartments could not be conclusively compared. Per million T cells, TCR beta diversity dropped roughly linearly as age increased.

A sample-barcoded 5' primer and a J-beta primer mix were used in a second PCR of roughly 7 to 11 cycles. One entry per CDR3 protein results from TCRdb running MiXCR on the 5' RACE reads. The table includes 920,000 or so distinct CDR3 sequences, under 55% detected once. The sample taken for sequencing was blood. This chain connects TRBV4-1 to TRBJ2-1; 9 nucleotides agree with TRBD2. The source of this sequence is a woman aged 55 to 70 in good health. The DNA of the CDR3 is TGCGCCAGCAGCCAACCCGGGACTAGCTCTGAGTCCTACAATGAGCAGTTCTTC. Its protein product is CASSQPGTSSESYNEQFF.